The TCR beta chain described here comes from a study of blood T cell repertoires in COVID-19 (TCRdb year 2020). With regard to the full study: Samples from collaborators originated in the United States, Italy and Spain and spanned both the acute and convalescent phases of COVID-19. The repertoires were made available in a free public database intended to serve as a resource for research on the immune response to SARS-CoV-2. Subjects who had been exposed to COVID-19, were actively infected with it, or had recovered from it provided the deeply sampled blood TCRbeta repertoires that made up the dataset. The sample metadata nearly always contained a de-identified subject ID, COVID-19 status, age in years and sex. HLA class I and class II types, where available, came from metadata supplied by the sample provider rather than from assay-based typing. The material from the prospective study consisted of cDNA or gDNA derived from T cells, B-cell-depleted T cells, or PBMCs. Samples were obtained from the ongoing ImmuneRACE study (first 160 participants) and from 1,254 subjects provided by 6 global collaborators. The full study reports these points: The amount of clinical and demographic metadata varied by source and participant and was provided uncurated.

In the case of this clone: It lacks a known antigen. No much larger clone exists at a distance of one base, and base qualities are not known.

Whole blood was collected in K2EDTA tubes by collaborating institutions according to the institutions' own protocols. For TCRbeta analysis, collaborators shipped samples in one of three forms: frozen whole blood, isolated PBMCs, or DNA extracted from either of those sample types. The CDR3 measures 14 amino acids from cysteine to phenylalanine. The CDR3 DNA has 42 bases and is translated from base 1. Ends trimmed: V by 4 bases, J by 0 bases; bases unmatched to a gene: 1. As encoded in the germline V gene, CDR1 is SQVTM while CDR2 is ANQGSEA. The immunoSEQ Assay, a bias-controlled multiplex PCR, was used to amplify TCRbeta CDR3 regions from genomic DNA. Per the original workflow: Nucleated cell counts per sample were estimated from amplification of reference gene primers within the assay. To quantify the absolute abundance of each unique TCRbeta CDR3 rearrangement, sequence reads were collapsed and filtered. Productive Simpson clonality was computed per sample as the square root of Simpson's diversity index over productive rearrangements. TCRdb's version of the immuneACCESS table is confined to in-frame rearrangements and falls short of the full clone set. An unresolved V gene accounts for under half of the shortfall where checked; the remainder is of unknown origin. V and J calls and clone size are copied from that table; D and trimming were computed from the DNA. Recorded for this sample are about 290,000 clones; around nine tenths of them occurred a single time. Roughly 4.8% of the sample is in the top ten clones.

Rearrangement joined TRBV29-1 to TRBJ1-3, and TRBD1 matches 9 of the central bases. The sample was peripheral blood. The receptor's source is a man in his forties with acute or convalescent COVID-19. For the CDR3, the sequence is CSVGDRDSGNTIYF. The DNA is as follows: TGCAGCGTTGGGGACAGGGACTCTGGAAACACCATATATTTT.